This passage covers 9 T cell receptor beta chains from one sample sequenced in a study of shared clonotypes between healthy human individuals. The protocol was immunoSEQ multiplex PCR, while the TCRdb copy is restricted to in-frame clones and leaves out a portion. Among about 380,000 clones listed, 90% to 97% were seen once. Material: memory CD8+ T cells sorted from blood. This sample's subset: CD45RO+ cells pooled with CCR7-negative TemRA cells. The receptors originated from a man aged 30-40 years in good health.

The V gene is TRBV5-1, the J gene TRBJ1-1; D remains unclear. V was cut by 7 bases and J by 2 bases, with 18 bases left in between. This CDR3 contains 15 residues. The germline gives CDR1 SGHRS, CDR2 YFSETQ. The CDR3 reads CASGPGDVPNTEAFF. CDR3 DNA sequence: TGCGCCAGCGGACCGGGAGACGTTCCAAACACTGAAGCTTTCTTT. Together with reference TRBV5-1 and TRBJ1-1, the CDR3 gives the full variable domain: KAGVTQTPRYLIKTRGQQVTLSCSPISGHRSVSWYQQTPGQGLQFLFEYFSETQRNKGNFPGRFSGRQFSNSRSEMNVSTLELGDSALYLCASGPGDVPNTEAFFGQGTRLTVV.

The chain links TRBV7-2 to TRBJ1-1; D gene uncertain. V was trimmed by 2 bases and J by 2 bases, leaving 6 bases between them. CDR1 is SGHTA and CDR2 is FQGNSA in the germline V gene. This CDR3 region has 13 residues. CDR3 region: CASSLRDNTEAFF. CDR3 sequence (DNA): TGTGCCAGCAGCTTAAGAGACAACACTGAAGCTTTCTTT. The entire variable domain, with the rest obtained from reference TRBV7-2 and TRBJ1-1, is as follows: GAGVSQSPSNKVTEKGKDVELRCDPISGHTALYWYRQSLGQGLEFLIYFQGNSAPDKSGLPSDRFSAERTGGSVSTLTIQRTQQEDSAVYLCASSLRDNTEAFFGQGTRLTVV.

The CDR3 is CASSEAWGEQFF. In DNA form, the CDR3 reads TGTGCCAGCAGTGAAGCCTGGGGTGAGCAGTTCTTC. The chain links TRBV2 to TRBJ2-1; D gene ambiguous. Per the germline V gene, CDR1 is SNHLY and CDR2 is FYNNEI. The CDR3 is 12 amino acids. Trimming cost V 0 bases and J 9 bases, with 6 bases left between them.

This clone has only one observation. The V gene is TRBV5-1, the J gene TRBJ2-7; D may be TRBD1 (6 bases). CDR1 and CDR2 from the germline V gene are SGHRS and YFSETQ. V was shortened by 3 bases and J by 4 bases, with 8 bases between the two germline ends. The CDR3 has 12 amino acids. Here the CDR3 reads CASSYTGYEQYF. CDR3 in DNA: TGCGCCAGCAGCTATACAGGGTACGAGCAGTACTTC.

Here the CDR3 reads CASLTGSGEKLFF. CDR3 DNA: TGTGCCAGCTTGACAGGGTCGGGTGAAAAACTGTTTTTT. V is TRBV6-6 and J is TRBJ1-4, with 7 bases that match TRBD1. The V gene end was trimmed by 8 bases and the J gene end by 7 bases; junction bases not matched to a gene: 7. Per germline, CDR1 MNHNY and CDR2 SVGAGI (reference sequence). The CDR3 runs to 13 residues.

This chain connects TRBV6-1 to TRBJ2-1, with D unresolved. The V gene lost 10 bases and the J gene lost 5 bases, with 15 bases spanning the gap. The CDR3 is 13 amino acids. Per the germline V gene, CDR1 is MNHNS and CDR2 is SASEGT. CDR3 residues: CATPGRTDNEQFF. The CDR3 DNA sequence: TGTGCCACCCCGGGCAGGACCGACAATGAGCAGTTCTTC.

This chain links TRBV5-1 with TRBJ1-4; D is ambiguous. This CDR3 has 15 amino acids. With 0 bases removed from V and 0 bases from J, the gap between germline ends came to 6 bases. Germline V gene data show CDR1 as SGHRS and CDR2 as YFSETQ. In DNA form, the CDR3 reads TGCGCCAGCAGCTTGGAGGGTGCAACTAATGAAAAACTGTTTTTT. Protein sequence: CASSLEGATNEKLFF.

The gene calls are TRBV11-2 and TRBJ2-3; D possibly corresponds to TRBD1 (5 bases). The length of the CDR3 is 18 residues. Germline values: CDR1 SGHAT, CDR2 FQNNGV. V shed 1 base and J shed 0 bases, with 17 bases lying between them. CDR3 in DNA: TGTGCCAGCAGCTTAGGAGAACAGGCGCTAACTAGCACAGATACGCAGTATTTT. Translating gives CASSLGEQALTSTDTQYF.

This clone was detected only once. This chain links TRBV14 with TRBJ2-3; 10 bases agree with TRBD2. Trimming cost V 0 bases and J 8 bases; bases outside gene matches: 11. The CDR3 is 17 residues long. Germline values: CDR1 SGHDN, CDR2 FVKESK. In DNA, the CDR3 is TGTGCCAGCAGCCAAGAATCCCTCCTAGCGGGAGATGGTACGCAGTATTTT. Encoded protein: CASSQESLLAGDGTQYF.